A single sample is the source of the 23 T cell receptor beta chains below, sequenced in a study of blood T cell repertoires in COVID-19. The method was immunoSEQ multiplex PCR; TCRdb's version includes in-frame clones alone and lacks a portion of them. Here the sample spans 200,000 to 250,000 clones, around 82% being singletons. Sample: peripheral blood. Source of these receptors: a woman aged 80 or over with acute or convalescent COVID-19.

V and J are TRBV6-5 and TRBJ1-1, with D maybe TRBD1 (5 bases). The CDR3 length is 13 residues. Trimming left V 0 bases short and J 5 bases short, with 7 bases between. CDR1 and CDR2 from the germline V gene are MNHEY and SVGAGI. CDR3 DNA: TGTGCCAGCAGTTACTCGGGGGGTACTGAAGCTTTCTTT. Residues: CASSYSGGTEAFF.

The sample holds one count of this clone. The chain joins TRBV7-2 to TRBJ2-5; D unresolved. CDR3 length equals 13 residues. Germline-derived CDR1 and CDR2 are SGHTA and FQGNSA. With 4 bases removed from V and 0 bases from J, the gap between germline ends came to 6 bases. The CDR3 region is CASSSLYQETQYF. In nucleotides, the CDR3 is TGTGCCAGCAGCTCCCTGTACCAAGAGACCCAGTACTTC.

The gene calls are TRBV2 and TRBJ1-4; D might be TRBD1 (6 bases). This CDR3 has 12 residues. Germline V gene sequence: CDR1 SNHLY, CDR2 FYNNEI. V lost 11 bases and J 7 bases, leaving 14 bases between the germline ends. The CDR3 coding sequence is TGTGCCGGAGGTGGGGGCGGTGAAAAACTGTTTTTT. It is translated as CAGGGGGEKLFF.

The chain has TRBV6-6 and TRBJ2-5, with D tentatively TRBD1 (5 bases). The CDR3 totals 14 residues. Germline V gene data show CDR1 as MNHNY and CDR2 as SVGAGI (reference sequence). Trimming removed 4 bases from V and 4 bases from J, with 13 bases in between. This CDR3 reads CASSWVGRGETQYF. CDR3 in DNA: TGTGCCAGCAGTTGGGTTGGTAGGGGAGAGACCCAGTACTTC.

The CDR3 bases are TGTGCCAGCAGCGTACGACCAGGTCGTACTAACTATGGCTACACCTTC. It encodes CASSVRPGRTNYGYTF. V usage is TRBV9 and J usage is TRBJ1-2, with no clear D. CDR1 is SGDLS and CDR2 is YYNGEE in the germline V gene. Trimming stripped 1 base from V and 0 bases from J, with 13 bases between. The length of the CDR3 is 16 residues.

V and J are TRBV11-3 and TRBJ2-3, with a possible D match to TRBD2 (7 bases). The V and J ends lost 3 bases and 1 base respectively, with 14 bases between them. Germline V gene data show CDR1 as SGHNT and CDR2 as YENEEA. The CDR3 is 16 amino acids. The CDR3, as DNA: TGTGCCAGCAGCTTGGGAGGGGGGGCCGGCACAGATACGCAGTATTTT. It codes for CASSLGGGAGTDTQYF.

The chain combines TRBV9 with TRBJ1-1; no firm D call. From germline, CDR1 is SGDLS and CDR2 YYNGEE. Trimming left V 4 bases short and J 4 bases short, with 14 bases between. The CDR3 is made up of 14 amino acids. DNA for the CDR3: TGTGCCAGCAGCCAGATCGCAGGAATCACTGAAGCTTTCTTT. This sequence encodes CASSQIAGITEAFF. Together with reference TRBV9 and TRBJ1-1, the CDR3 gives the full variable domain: DSGVTQTPKHLITATGQRVTLRCSPRSGDLSVYWYQQSLDQGLQFLIQYYNGEERAKGNILERFSAQQFPDLHSELNLSSLELGDSALYFCASSQIAGITEAFFGQGTRLTVV.

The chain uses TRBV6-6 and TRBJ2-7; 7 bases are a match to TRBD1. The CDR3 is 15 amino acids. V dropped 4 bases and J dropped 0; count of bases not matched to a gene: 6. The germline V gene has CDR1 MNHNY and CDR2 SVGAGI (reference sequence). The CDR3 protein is CASSFLGQISYEQYF. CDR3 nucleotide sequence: TGTGCCAGCAGTTTCCTGGGACAGATCTCCTACGAGCAGTACTTC.

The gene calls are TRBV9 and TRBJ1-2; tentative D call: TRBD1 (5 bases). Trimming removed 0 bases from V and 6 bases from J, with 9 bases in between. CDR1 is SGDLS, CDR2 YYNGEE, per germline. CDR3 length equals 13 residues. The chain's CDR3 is CASSVVVTDGYTF. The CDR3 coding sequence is TGTGCCAGCAGCGTAGTTGTGACAGATGGCTACACCTTC.

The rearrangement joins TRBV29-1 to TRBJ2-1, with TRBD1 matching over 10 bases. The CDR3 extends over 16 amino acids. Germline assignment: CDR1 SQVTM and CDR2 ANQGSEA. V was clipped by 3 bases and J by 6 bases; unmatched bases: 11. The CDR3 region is CSVDPWRQGARNEQFF. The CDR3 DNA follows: TGCAGCGTTGACCCCTGGAGACAGGGGGCGCGCAATGAGCAGTTCTTC.

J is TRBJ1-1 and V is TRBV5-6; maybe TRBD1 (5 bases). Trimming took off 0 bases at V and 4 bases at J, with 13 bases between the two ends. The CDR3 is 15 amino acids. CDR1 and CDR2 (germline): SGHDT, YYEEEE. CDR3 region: CASSLEAGSGTEAFF. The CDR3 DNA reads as TGTGCCAGCAGCTTGGAGGCAGGGTCGGGCACTGAAGCTTTCTTT. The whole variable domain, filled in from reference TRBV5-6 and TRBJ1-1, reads DAGVTQSPTHLIKTRGQQVTLRCSPKSGHDTVSWYQQALGQGPQFIFQYYEEEERQRGNFPDRFSGHQFPNYSSELNVNALLLGDSALYLCASSLEAGSGTEAFFGQGTRLTVV.

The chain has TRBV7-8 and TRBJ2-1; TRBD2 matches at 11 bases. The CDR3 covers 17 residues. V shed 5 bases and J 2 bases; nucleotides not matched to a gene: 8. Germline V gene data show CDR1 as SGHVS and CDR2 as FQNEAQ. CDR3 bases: TGTGCCAGCAGCGTCAATAGCGGGGGGGCCACCTACAATGAGCAGTTCTTC. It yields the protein CASSVNSGGATYNEQFF.

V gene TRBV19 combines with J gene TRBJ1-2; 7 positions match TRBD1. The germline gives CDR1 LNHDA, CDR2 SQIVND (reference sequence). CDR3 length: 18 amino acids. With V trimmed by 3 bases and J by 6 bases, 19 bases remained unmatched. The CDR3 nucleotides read TGTGCCAGTAGTATCGGGGTAACGATTCGGTCAGGACAGGATGGCTACACCTTC. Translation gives CASSIGVTIRSGQDGYTF.

The CDR3 DNA follows: TGTGCCAGCAGTCCCGGGCAGGGGCGTGAAAAACTGTTTTTT. Protein: CASSPGQGREKLFF. V usage is TRBV6-2 or TRBV6-3 and J usage is TRBJ1-4; weak D call: TRBD1 (6 bases). The V and J ends lost 5 bases and 7 bases respectively, with 14 bases between them. Germline V CDR1 and CDR2: MNHEY, SVGEGT. This CDR3 region has 14 residues.

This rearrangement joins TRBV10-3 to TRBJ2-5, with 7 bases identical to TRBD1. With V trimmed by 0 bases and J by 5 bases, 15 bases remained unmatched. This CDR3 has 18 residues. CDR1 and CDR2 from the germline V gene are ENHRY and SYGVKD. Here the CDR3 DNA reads TGTGCCATCAGTGAGTCGACTGGCGAGACAGGGTTTGGGGAGACCCAGTACTTC. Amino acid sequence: CAISESTGETGFGETQYF.

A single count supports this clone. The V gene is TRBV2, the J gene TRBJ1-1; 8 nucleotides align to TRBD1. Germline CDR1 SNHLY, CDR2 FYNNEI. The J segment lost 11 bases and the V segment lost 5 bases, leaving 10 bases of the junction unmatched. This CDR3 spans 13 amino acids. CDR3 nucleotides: TGTGCCAGCAGTAACCAGGGGGCTCGTGAGGCTTTCTTT. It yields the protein CASSNQGAREAFF.

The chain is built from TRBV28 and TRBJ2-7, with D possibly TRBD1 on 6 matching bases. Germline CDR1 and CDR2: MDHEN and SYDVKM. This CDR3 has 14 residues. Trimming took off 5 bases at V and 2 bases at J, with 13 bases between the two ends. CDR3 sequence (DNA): TGTGCCAGCAGTACGACAGGTTCTACCTACGAGCAGTACTTC. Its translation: CASSTTGSTYEQYF.

This chain's CDR3 is CASSTGTNTEAFF. The CDR3 DNA reads as TGCGCCAGCAGTACAGGGACGAACACTGAAGCTTTCTTT. The chain recombines TRBV5-1 with TRBJ1-1, with a possible D match to TRBD1 (6 bases). Germline-derived CDR1 and CDR2 are SGHRS and YFSETQ. The CDR3 is made up of 13 amino acids. V was cut by 5 bases and J by 1 base, with 9 bases left in between.

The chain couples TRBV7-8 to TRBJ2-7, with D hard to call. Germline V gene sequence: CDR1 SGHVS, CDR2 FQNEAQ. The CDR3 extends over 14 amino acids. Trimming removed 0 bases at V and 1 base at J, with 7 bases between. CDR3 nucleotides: TGTGCCAGCAGCTTAGCTTCCACTTCCTACGAGCAGTACTTC. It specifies CASSLASTSYEQYF.

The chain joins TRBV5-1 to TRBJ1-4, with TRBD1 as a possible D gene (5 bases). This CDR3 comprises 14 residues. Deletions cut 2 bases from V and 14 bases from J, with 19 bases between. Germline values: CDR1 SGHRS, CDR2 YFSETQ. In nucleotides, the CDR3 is TGCGCCAGCAGCTTAACAGGCGATGATGGTTGGCTGTTTTTT. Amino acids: CASSLTGDDGWLFF.

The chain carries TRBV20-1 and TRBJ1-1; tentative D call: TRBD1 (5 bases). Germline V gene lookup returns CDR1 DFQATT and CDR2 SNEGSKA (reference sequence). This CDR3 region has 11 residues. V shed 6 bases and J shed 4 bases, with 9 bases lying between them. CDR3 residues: CSATVSTEAFF. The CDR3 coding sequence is TGCAGTGCGACAGTTAGCACTGAAGCTTTCTTT.

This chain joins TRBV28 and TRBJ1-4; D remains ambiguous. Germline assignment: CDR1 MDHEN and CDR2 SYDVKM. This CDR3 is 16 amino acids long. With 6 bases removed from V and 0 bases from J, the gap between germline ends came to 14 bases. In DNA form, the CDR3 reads TGTGCCAGCAGCAACCCCTTGGCCGCAACTAATGAAAAACTGTTTTTT. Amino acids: CASSNPLAATNEKLFF.

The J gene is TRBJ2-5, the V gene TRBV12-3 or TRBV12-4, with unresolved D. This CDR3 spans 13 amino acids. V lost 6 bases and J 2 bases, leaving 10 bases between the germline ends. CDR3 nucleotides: TGTGCCAGCAGGTCGACTGGGCAAGAGACCCAGTACTTC. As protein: CASRSTGQETQYF.